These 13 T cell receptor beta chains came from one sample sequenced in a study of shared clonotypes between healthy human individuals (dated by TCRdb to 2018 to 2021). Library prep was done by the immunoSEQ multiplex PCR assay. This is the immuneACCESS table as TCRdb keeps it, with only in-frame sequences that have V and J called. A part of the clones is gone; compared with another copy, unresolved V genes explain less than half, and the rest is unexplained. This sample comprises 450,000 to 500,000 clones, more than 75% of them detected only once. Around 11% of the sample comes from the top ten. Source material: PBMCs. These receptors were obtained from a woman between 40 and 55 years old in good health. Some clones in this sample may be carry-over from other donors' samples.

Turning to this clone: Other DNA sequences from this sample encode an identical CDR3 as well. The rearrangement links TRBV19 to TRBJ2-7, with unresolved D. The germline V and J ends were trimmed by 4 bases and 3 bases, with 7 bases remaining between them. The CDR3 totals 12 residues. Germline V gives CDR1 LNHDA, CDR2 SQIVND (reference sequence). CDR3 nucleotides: TGTGCCAGTAGTACAAGCAGCTACGAGCAGTACTTC. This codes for CASSTSSYEQYF. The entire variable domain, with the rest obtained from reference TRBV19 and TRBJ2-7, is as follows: DGGITQSPKYLFRKEGQNVTLSCEQNLNHDAMYWYRQDPGQGLRLIYYSQIVNDFQKGDIAEGYSVSREKKESFPLTVTSAQKNPTAFYLCASSTSSYEQYFGPGTRLTVT.

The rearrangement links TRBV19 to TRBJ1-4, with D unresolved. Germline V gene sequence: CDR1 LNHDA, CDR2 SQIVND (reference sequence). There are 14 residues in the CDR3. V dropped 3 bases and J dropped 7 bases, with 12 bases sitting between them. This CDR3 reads CASSMAINSEKLFF. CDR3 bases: TGTGCCAGTAGTATGGCAATTAATTCTGAAAAACTGTTTTTT.

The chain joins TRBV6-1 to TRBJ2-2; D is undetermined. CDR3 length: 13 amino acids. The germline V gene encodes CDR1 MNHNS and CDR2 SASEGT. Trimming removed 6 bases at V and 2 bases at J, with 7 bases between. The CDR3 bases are TGTGCCAGCAGCCGAACTAACACCGGGGAGCTGTTTTTT. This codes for CASSRTNTGELFF.

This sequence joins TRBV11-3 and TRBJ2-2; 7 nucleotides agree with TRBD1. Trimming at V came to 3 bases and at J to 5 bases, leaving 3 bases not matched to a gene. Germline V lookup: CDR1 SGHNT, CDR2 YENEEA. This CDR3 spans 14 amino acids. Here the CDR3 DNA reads TGTGCCAGCAGCTTCAGACAGGGTACCGGGGAGCTGTTTTTT. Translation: CASSFRQGTGELFF.

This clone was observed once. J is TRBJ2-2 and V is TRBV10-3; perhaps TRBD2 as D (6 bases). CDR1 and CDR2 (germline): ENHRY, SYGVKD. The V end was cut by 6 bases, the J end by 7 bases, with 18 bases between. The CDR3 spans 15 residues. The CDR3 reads CAISSATQAGGELFF. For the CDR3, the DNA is TGTGCCATCAGCTCCGCGACCCAAGCGGGCGGGGAGCTGTTTTTT.

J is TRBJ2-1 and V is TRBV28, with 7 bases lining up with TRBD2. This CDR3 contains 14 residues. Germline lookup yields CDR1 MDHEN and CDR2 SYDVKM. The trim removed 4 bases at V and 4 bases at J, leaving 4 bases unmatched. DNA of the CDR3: TGTGCCAGCAGTTCTCCCGGGGGGTACAATGAGCAGTTCTTC. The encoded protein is CASSSPGGYNEQFF.

The CDR3 region is CASSPGLGGGNSNQPQHF. CDR3 nucleotides: TGTGCCAGCTCGCCTGGACTGGGTGGCGGGAATAGCAATCAGCCCCAGCATTTT. The V call is TRBV18, the J call TRBJ1-5; no definite D call. CDR3 size: 18 residues. In germline, CDR1 is KGHSH, CDR2 LQKENI. Trimming pared 6 bases from V and 0 bases from J, leaving 21 bases between.

The chain's CDR3 is CASMGRDSYSNQPQHF. In nucleotides, the CDR3 is TGTGCCAGCATGGGTAGGGATAGCTATAGCAATCAGCCCCAGCATTTT. The chain has TRBV28 and TRBJ1-5, with D unclear. The CDR3 covers 16 residues. CDR1 and CDR2 (germline): MDHEN, SYDVKM. V lost 7 bases to trimming and J lost 0 bases, with 16 bases between them. The variable domain in full, with the rest retrieved from reference TRBV28 and TRBJ1-5, is DVKVTQSSRYLVKRTGEKVFLECVQDMDHENMFWYRQDPGLGLRLIYFSYDVKMKEKGDIPEGYSVSREKKERFSLILESASTNQTSMYLCASMGRDSYSNQPQHFGDGTRLSIL.

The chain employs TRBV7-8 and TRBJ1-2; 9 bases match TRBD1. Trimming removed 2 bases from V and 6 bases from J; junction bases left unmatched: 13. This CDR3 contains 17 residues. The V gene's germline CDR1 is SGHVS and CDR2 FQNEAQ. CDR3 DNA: TGTGCCAGCAGCTTACTGGGCGACGGTGGACAGGGGAATGGCTACACCTTC. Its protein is CASSLLGDGGQGNGYTF. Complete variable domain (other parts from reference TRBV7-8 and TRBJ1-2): GAGVSQSPRYKVAKRGQDVALRCDPISGHVSLFWYQQALGQGPEFLTYFQNEAQLDKSGLPSDRFFAERPEGSVSTLKIQRTQQEDSAVYLCASSLLGDGGQGNGYTFGSGTRLTVV.

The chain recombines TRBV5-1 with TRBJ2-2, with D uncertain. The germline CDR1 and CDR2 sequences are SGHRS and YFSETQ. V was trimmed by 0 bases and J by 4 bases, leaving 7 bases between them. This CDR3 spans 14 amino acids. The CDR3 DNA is TGCGCCAGCAGCTTGGGGGTGTCCACCGGGGAGCTGTTTTTT. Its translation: CASSLGVSTGELFF.

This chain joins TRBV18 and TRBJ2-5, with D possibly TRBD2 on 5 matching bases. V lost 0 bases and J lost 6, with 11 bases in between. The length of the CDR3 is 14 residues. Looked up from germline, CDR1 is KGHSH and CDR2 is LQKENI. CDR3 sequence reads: CASSPPVAPKTQYF. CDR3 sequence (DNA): TGTGCCAGCTCACCACCGGTAGCGCCTAAGACCCAGTACTTC.

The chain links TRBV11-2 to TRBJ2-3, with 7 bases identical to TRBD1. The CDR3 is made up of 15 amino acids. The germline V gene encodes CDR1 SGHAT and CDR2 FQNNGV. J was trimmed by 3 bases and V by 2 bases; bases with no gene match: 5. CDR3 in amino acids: CASSLTGQETDTQYF. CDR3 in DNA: TGTGCCAGCAGCTTAACTGGACAGGAGACAGATACGCAGTATTTT.

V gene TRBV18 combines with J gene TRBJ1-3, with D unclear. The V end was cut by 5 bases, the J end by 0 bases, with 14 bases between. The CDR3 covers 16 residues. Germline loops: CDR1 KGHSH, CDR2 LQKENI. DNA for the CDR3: TGTGCCAGCTCATCCGGACTGGCCCCCTCTGGAAACACCATATATTTT. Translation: CASSSGLAPSGNTIYF.